This T cell receptor beta chain originates from a study of T cell repertoires in cytomegalovirus infection. TCRdb analysed the reads with MiXCR anew, one entry per CDR3 protein. The sample yields nearly 650,000 distinct CDR3 sequences, 20% to 25% seen once. As for this clonotype: The antigen is unknown.

Overall study findings and caveats: HLA-C-restricted TCR beta clonotypes specific for CMV led the ex vivo response.

The receptor was isolated from a human donor in good health (CMV status not recorded). Some clones in this sample may be carry-over from other donors' samples. The specimen was CD8+ T cells from PBMCs.

The CDR3 loop is CASSWWGLSSGANVLTF. For the CDR3, the DNA is TGTGCCAGCAGTTGGTGGGGGTTAAGCTCTGGGGCCAACGTCCTGACTTTC. This chain links TRBV6-5 with TRBJ2-6; D possibly uses TRBD1 or TRBD2 (5 bases each). This CDR3 is built from 17 residues. V lost 4 bases and J lost 0, with 13 bases in between. The germline CDR1 and CDR2 sequences are MNHEY and SVGAGI.